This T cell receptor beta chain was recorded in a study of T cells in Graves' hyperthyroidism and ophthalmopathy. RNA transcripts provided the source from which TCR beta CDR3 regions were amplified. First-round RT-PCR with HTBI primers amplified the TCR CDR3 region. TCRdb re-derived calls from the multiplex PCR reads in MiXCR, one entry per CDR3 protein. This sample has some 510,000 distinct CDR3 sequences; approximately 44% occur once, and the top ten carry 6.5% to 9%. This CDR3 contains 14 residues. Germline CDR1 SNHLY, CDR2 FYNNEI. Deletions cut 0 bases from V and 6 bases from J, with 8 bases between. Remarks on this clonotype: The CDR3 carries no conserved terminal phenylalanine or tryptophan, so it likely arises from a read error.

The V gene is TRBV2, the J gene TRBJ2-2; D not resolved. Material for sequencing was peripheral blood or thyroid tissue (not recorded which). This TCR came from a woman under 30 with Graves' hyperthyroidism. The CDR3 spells CASSEAREAGELFS. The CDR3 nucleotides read TGTGCCAGCAGTGAAGCACGAGAGGCCGGGGAGCTGTTTTCT.